This T cell receptor (beta chain) was profiled in a study of T cell changes during pregnancy in multiple sclerosis. The table came from immunoSEQ multiplex PCR; TCRdb's copy has only in-frame clones and leaves some out. The table lists roughly 48,000 clones, roughly 88% of them singletons. This clone occurred once. Germline CDR1 reads MNHEY; CDR2 reads SVGAGI. V lost 7 bases, J lost 5 bases, and 8 bases lay in between. The CDR3 covers 11 residues. The source was CD4+ T cells from peripheral blood mononuclear cells, collected in the second trimester of pregnancy. This chain joins TRBV6-5 and TRBJ1-1; D gene ambiguous. This clonotype originated in a female donor with multiple sclerosis, enrolled in a pregnancy study. CDR3 sequence: CASTRGTEAFF. CDR3 in DNA: TGTGCCAGCACCCGGGGTACTGAAGCTTTCTTT.